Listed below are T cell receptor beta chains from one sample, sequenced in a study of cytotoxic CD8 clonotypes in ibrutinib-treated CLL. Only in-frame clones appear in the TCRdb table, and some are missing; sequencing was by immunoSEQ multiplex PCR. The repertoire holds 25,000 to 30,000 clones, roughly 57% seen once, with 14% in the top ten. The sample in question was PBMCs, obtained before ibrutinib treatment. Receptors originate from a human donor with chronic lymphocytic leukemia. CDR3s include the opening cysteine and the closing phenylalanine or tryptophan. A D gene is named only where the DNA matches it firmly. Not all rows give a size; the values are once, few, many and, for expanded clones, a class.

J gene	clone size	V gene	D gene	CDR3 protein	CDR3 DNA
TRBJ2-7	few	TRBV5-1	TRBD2	CASSFFSGDSYEQYF	TGCGCCAGCAGCTTTTTTAGCGGGGACTCCTACGAGCAGTACTTC
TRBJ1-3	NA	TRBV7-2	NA	CASSFKGAYSGNTIYF	TGTGCCAGCAGCTTCAAAGGGGCTTACTCTGGAAACACCATATATTTT
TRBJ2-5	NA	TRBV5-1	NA	CASSSGFGRETQYF	TGCGCCAGCAGCTCAGGATTCGGCAGAGAGACCCAGTACTTC
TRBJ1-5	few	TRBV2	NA	CASSGTGVNQPQHF	TGTGCCAGCAGTGGAACGGGAGTCAATCAGCCCCAGCATTTT
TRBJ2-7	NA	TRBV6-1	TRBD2	CASTGASGIYEQYF	TGTGCCAGCACTGGAGCTAGCGGGATCTACGAGCAGTACTTC
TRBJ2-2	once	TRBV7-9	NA	CASSLVGDTGELFF	TGTGCCAGCAGCTTAGTCGGGGACACCGGGGAGCTGTTTTTT
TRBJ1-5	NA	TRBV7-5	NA	CVRSWSTQPQHF	TGTGTCAGAAGCTGGTCGACGCAGCCCCAGCATTTT
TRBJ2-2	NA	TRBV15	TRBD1	CATSRDRGPGELFF	TGTGCCACCAGCCGGGACAGGGGGCCTGGGGAGCTGTTTTTT
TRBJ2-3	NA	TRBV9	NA	CASSSTSTDTQYF	TGTGCCAGCAGCTCCACTAGCACAGATACGCAGTATTTT
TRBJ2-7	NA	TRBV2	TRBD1	CASSEWDRGAEQYF	TGTGCCAGCAGTGAGTGGGACAGGGGTGCCGAGCAGTACTTC
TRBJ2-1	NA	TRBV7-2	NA	CASSPRRVNEQFF	TGTGCCAGCAGCCCCCGAAGGGTCAATGAGCAGTTCTTC
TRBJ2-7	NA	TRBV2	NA	CASSSQRGQGDEQYF	TGTGCCAGCAGCTCACAGCGGGGGCAGGGGGACGAGCAGTACTTC
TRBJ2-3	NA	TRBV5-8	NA	CASSLSRTSTDTQYF	TGTGCCAGCAGCTTGAGTCGGACTAGCACAGATACGCAGTATTTT
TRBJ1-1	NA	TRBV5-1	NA	CASSLGANTEAFF	TGCGCCAGCAGCCTTGGTGCAAACACTGAAGCTTTCTTT
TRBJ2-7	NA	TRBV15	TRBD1	CATSTRGQGREQYF	TGTGCCACCAGCACCCGGGGACAGGGGCGCGAGCAGTACTTC
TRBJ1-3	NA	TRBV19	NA	CASSSTPDSGNTIYF	TGTGCCAGTAGTTCGACACCAGACTCTGGAAACACCATATATTTT
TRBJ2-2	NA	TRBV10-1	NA	CASSDPNTGELFF	TGCGCCAGCAGTGACCCGAACACCGGGGAGCTGTTTTTT
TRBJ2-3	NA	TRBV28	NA	CASSLYTAPTDTQYF	TGTGCCAGCAGTCTCTATACGGCGCCTACAGATACGCAGTATTTT
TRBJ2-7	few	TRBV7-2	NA	CASSSRLGVYEQYF	TGTGCCAGCAGCTCGCGACTGGGGGTCTACGAGCAGTACTTC
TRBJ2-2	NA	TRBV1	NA	CTSSQGGLGTGELFF	TGCACCAGCAGCCAGGGAGGCCTGGGTACCGGGGAGCTGTTTTTT
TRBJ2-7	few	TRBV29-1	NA	CSVDWLGAYEQYF	TGCAGCGTTGACTGGTTAGGGGCCTACGAGCAGTACTTC
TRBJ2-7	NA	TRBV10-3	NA	CAISVSGGLGEQYF	TGTGCCATCAGTGTCTCCGGAGGGTTAGGCGAGCAGTACTTC